This TCR beta chain was retrieved from a study of blood T cells in healthy people across ages. Germline assignment: CDR1 MNHNY and CDR2 SVGAGI (reference sequence). Trimming removed 6 bases from V and 0 bases from J; junction bases left unmatched: 3. This CDR3 is built from 15 residues. Combining a sample-barcoded 5' primer with a J-beta primer mix, a second PCR ran for about 7 to 12 cycles. TCRdb called the 5' RACE reads again in MiXCR, with one record for every CDR3 protein. The sample yields 630,000 or so distinct CDR3 sequences, 32% seen once. The sample holds many counts of this clonotype. The specimen was blood. This TCR was recovered from a woman of 80 years or more in good health. The V gene is TRBV6-6, the J gene TRBJ2-1; 9 bases are shared with TRBD2. CDR3 sequence: CASRPAGGSYNEQFF. Here the CDR3 DNA reads TGTGCCAGCAGGCCAGCGGGGGGCTCCTACAATGAGCAGTTCTTC.